This is a list of T cell receptor beta chains from one sample in a study of blood T cell repertoires in COVID-19. Profiled with immunoSEQ multiplex PCR; TCRdb holds only in-frame clones, not every one. The sample contains fewer than 85,000 clones, 65% to 80% of which appear only once. The specimen sequenced was peripheral blood. Every receptor here comes from a woman older than 75 with active or convalescent COVID-19. CDR3s include the opening cysteine and the closing phenylalanine or tryptophan. Fields, in order: J gene, V gene, clone size, D gene, CDR3 protein, CDR3 DNA. A D gene is named only where the DNA matches it firmly. A row's size may be missing; if present it is once, few, many or a size class.

>TRBJ2-1|TRBV10-1|once|.
CASSETYQPSAGAAFEGYNEQFF
TGCGCCAGCAGTGAGACCTACCAACCTTCCGCGGGGGCCGCTTTTGAGGGCTACAATGAGCAGTTCTTC
>TRBJ2-7|TRBV5-6|.|TRBD1
CASSFGQGSSYEQYF
TGTGCCAGCAGTTTCGGACAGGGGAGCTCCTACGAGCAGTACTTC
>TRBJ1-1|TRBV5-4|.|.
CASSLENSGLSEAFF
TGTGCCAGCAGCTTGGAGAACTCTGGTCTCTCTGAAGCTTTCTTT
>TRBJ2-2|TRBV30|.|.
CAWNRQTNTGELFF
TGTGCCTGGAACAGACAGACGAACACCGGGGAGCTGTTTTTT
>TRBJ2-3|TRBV3-1/TRBV3-2|once|TRBD2
CASSQLALGAGGTDTQYF
TGTGCCAGCAGCCAATTGGCGCTCGGGGCGGGGGGCACAGATACGCAGTATTTT
>TRBJ2-7|TRBV11-2|.|.
CASSLIAGDGEQYF
TGTGCCAGCAGCTTAATCGCAGGGGATGGCGAGCAGTACTTC
>TRBJ1-1|TRBV7-8|.|.
CASSFLGHTEAFF
TGTGCCAGCAGCTTCCTGGGGCACACTGAAGCTTTCTTT
>TRBJ1-4|TRBV5-6|.|.
CASSPVGGSGEKLFF
TGTGCCAGCAGCCCGGTTGGGGGGAGCGGTGAAAAACTGTTTTTT
>TRBJ1-3|TRBV12-3/TRBV12-4|.|.
CASSPLPGNTIYF
TGTGCCAGCAGTCCTCTCCCTGGAAACACCATATATTTT
>TRBJ2-2|TRBV19|.|.
CASNVAPNTGELFF
TGTGCCAGTAACGTAGCTCCGAACACCGGGGAGCTGTTTTTT